The source of this T cell receptor (beta chain) is a study of cytomegalovirus exposure and HLA in healthy donors. The CDR3 has 17 amino acids. J gave up 10 bases and V 7 bases, and 19 bases lay outside the gene matches. Per germline, CDR1 SGHRS and CDR2 YFSETQ. The PCR ran on 60 Vbeta and 13 Jbeta primers. The assay was immunoSEQ multiplex PCR, and TCRdb's table has in-frame clones only and misses some. The sample has about 76,000 clones, roughly 73% seen once. Sequenced sample: PBMCs. The TCR comes from a woman in her 40s in good health and CMV-seropositive. The chain uses TRBV5-1 and TRBJ2-3, with 12 positions matching TRBD2. CDR3: CASRRRQEDSSGGAQYF. CDR3 DNA sequence: TGCGCCAGCCGTCGACGACAGGAGGATTCTAGCGGGGGGGCGCAGTATTTT.